This entry concerns a single T cell receptor (beta chain). Its target is not known. Unmatched junction bases numbered 6, after V lost 0 bases and J lost 6 bases. From germline, CDR1 is SGDLS and CDR2 YYNGEE. The CDR3 runs to 16 residues. This entry comes from a study of cytomegalovirus exposure and HLA in healthy donors. Study outcomes and limitations: Later analysis identified a missense DCLRE1C variant that was linked to TCR beta V- and J-gene trimming.

60 Vbeta and 13 Jbeta primers were used in PCR. Profiled with immunoSEQ multiplex PCR; TCRdb holds only in-frame clones, not every one. The data hold 130,000 or so clones, with around 80% observed a single time. Healthy individuals who donated bone marrow served as the donors. The receptor was derived from a man between 18 and 35 years old in good health and CMV-seropositive. The sequencing input was PBMCs. The gene calls are TRBV9 and TRBJ2-3; 11 bases agree with TRBD2. The CDR3 DNA is TGTGCCAGCAGCGTAGGAGGGACTAGCGGAGGGGATACGCAGTATTTT. Its translation: CASSVGGTSGGDTQYF.